The 18 T cell receptor beta chains listed next were all sequenced from one sample in a study of graft-versus-host responses after intestinal transplantation. Graft specimens yielded both intraepithelial and lamina propria lymphocytes. TCRdb keeps only in-frame clones here, not all; method: immunoSEQ multiplex PCR. The top ten hold roughly a quarter of the sample, which has 7,500 to 10,000 clones, under 85% seen once. The source was ileum tissue, collected approximately 530 days after intestinal transplant. The receptors come from a human patient who received an intestinal transplant, so some T cells may come from the graft donor.

This clone was counted once. The chain has TRBV29-1 and TRBJ2-3; D is perhaps TRBD1 or TRBD2 (5 bases each). The CDR3 length is 14 residues. With 7 bases removed from V and 3 bases from J, the gap between germline ends came to 17 bases. Germline V CDR1 and CDR2: SQVTM, ANQGSEA. CDR3 region: CSARDPVRTDTQYF. The CDR3 DNA is TGCAGCGCCCGGGACCCGGTTAGAACAGATACGCAGTATTTT.

This clone was picked up a small number of times. The chain employs TRBV20-1 and TRBJ1-2; D gene ambiguous. The V gene's germline CDR1 is DFQATT and CDR2 SNEGSKA (reference sequence). The CDR3 sequence is 11 residues long. With 3 bases removed from V and 4 bases from J, the gap between germline ends came to 6 bases. CDR3 sequence (DNA): TGCAGTGCTAGTTCCCTCTATGGCTACACCTTC. This codes for CSASSLYGYTF.

The genes are TRBV5-1 and TRBJ1-1; tentatively, D is TRBD1 (5 bases). This CDR3 has 15 amino acids. V lost 1 base and J 0 bases, leaving 10 bases between the germline ends. Germline V gives CDR1 SGHRS, CDR2 YFSETQ. CDR3 residues: CASSLKGTVNTEAFF. As DNA, the CDR3 is TGCGCCAGCAGCTTGAAGGGGACTGTGAACACTGAAGCTTTCTTT.

This clone has more than one count but fewer than ten. The genes are TRBV19 and TRBJ1-2, with TRBD1 as a possible D gene (6 bases). Germline V gives CDR1 LNHDA, CDR2 SQIVND (reference sequence). This CDR3 is built from 14 residues. V dropped 2 bases and J dropped 4 bases, with 11 bases sitting between them. The CDR3 DNA reads as TGTGCCAGTAGTATAAAACAGGGCAGCTATGGCTACACCTTC. This translates into CASSIKQGSYGYTF.

This clone was observed a handful of times. The rearrangement joins TRBV18 to TRBJ2-7, with 7 positions matching TRBD2. The CDR3 has 16 amino acids. J lost 1 base, V lost 0 bases, and 6 bases had no gene match. Per germline, CDR1 KGHSH and CDR2 LQKENI. In DNA, the CDR3 is TGTGCCAGCTCACCACCTAAGAGGGGACTATCCTACGAGCAGTACTTC. Amino acid sequence: CASSPPKRGLSYEQYF.

This clone appeared a single time. The chain uses TRBV10-3 and TRBJ2-4; TRBD1 matches at 7 bases. CDR1 ENHRY and CDR2 SYGVKD come from the germline V gene. Trimming at V came to 3 bases and at J to 8 bases, leaving 7 bases not matched to a gene. This CDR3 is 14 amino acids long. CDR3 residues: CAISDCQGVHIQYF. The CDR3 DNA follows: TGTGCCATCAGTGATTGCCAGGGGGTACACATTCAGTACTTC.

The chain links TRBV18 to TRBJ1-2; D uncertain. Trimming removed 3 bases at V and 5 bases at J, with 10 bases between. The CDR3 has 13 residues. Germline V gives CDR1 KGHSH, CDR2 LQKENI. CDR3 DNA: TGTGCCAGCTCACCCGGAGATAGATATGGCTACACCTTC. It codes for CASSPGDRYGYTF. Looking up the rest from reference TRBV18 and TRBJ1-2 gives the full variable domain: NAGVMQNPRHLVRRRGQEARLRCSPMKGHSHVYWYRQLPEEGLKFMVYLQKENIIDESGMPKERFSAEFPKEGPSILRIQQVVRGDSAAYFCASSPGDRYGYTFGSGTRLTVV.

V usage is TRBV5-4 and J usage is TRBJ2-7; 9 bases line up with TRBD1. The CDR3 is 14 residues long. The ends lost 5 bases at V and 4 bases at J; junction bases unmatched: 7. CDR1 and CDR2 (germline): SGHNT, YYREEE (reference sequence). The CDR3 region is CASSLRDRVYEQYF. CDR3 bases: TGTGCCAGCAGTCTCCGGGACAGGGTTTACGAGCAGTACTTC.

The chain has TRBV14 and TRBJ2-7, with 7 bases identical to TRBD2. Losses at the gene ends were 3 bases for V and 2 bases for J; bases not matched to a gene: 10. Germline V gene lookup returns CDR1 SGHDN and CDR2 FVKESK. This CDR3 is 16 amino acids long. This CDR3 is CASSQTKTSLAYEQYF. Here the CDR3 DNA reads TGTGCCAGCAGCCAGACTAAGACTAGCCTAGCCTACGAGCAGTACTTC.

The rearrangement joins TRBV6-6 to TRBJ2-5, with a tentative D call TRBD2 (6 bases). The J call may be in error: the DNA end matches TRBJ2-7 better. Germline-derived CDR1 and CDR2 are MNHNY and SVGAGI (reference sequence). The CDR3 spans 14 residues. The CDR3 DNA sequence: TGTGCCAGCAGCCCCGGGGACTTCCCCTACGAGCAGTACTTC. Translated: CASSPGDFPYEQYF.

The chain uses TRBV6-6 and TRBJ2-7, with 7 bases that match TRBD2. This CDR3 comprises 14 residues. Germline loops: CDR1 MNHNY, CDR2 SVGAGI (reference sequence). With V trimmed by 2 bases and J by 1 base, 2 bases remained unmatched. CDR3 protein: CASSYSGASYEQYF. CDR3 bases: TGTGCCAGCAGTTACAGCGGGGCTTCCTACGAGCAGTACTTC.

The chain couples TRBV19 to TRBJ2-1; D uncertain. Germline V lookup: CDR1 LNHDA, CDR2 SQIVND (reference sequence). Trimming removed 5 bases at V and 5 bases at J, with 10 bases between. The CDR3 is 13 amino acids. The CDR3 coding sequence is TGTGCCAGTAGTTGGCAGCTCAACAATGAGCAGTTCTTC. Amino acids: CASSWQLNNEQFF.

The rearrangement uses TRBV7-6 and TRBJ1-2, with D perhaps TRBD1 (5 bases). Germline loops: CDR1 SGHVS, CDR2 FNYEAQ. V gave up 8 bases and J gave up 7 bases, with 17 bases separating them. This CDR3 is 13 amino acids long. CDR3 region: CASATVGGVGYTF. The DNA for the CDR3 is TGTGCCAGCGCGACTGTGGGAGGGGTTGGCTACACCTTC.

V and J are TRBV6-5 and TRBJ2-5; 8 positions match TRBD2. The V segment lost 6 bases and the J segment 3 bases; nucleotides outside the gene matches: 3. CDR1 and CDR2 (germline): MNHEY, SVGAGI. The CDR3 is 13 residues long. CDR3: CASSRGLEETQYF. In nucleotides, the CDR3 is TGTGCCAGCAGCCGGGGACTAGAAGAGACCCAGTACTTC.

This clone appeared a few times. V usage is TRBV7-2 and J usage is TRBJ1-3; no clear D. The V gene's germline CDR1 is SGHTA and CDR2 FQGNSA. This CDR3 contains 14 residues. Trimming removed 5 bases from V and 3 bases from J, with 11 bases in between. For the CDR3, the DNA is TGTGCCAGCAGCCCCACGGGCTTTGGAAACACCATATATTTT. Residues: CASSPTGFGNTIYF.

The chain combines TRBV2 with TRBJ2-1; 7 bases agree with TRBD1. Germline values: CDR1 SNHLY, CDR2 FYNNEI. Germline trimming cut 4 bases from V and 5 bases from J; bases unmatched to any gene: 2. CDR3 length equals 13 residues. In nucleotides, the CDR3 is TGTGCCAGCAGTGGACAGGGACACAATGAGCAGTTCTTC. This translates into CASSGQGHNEQFF.

Points on this clone: This specimen includes other DNA sequences encoding the same CDR3. The chain couples TRBV6-6 to TRBJ2-7; 7 nucleotides line up with TRBD2. Unmatched junction bases numbered 5, after V lost 7 bases and J lost 5 bases. The length of the CDR3 is 12 residues. The germline V gene has CDR1 MNHNY and CDR2 SVGAGI (reference sequence). The CDR3 coding sequence is TGTGCCAGCACAAAGCGGGATCACGAGCAGTACTTC. Translation: CASTKRDHEQYF.

This clone was seen a single time. The V gene is TRBV30, the J gene TRBJ1-2; 8 nucleotides align to TRBD1. V shed 3 bases, J shed 8 bases, and the junction held 2 bases outside the gene matches. CDR3 size: 11 residues. Per germline, CDR1 GTSNPN and CDR2 SVGIG (reference sequence). This chain's CDR3 is CAWRDRGGYTF. For the CDR3, the DNA is TGTGCCTGGAGAGACAGGGGAGGCTACACCTTC.